The clone carrying this T cell receptor beta chain was detected a few times. This specimen comes from a study of blood T cells in healthy people across ages. About the study: The capture of about one barcoded beta molecule per two T cells was achieved by template switching.

A sample-barcoded 5' primer and a J-beta primer mix were used in a second PCR of about 6 to 12 cycles. TCRdb redid the calling of the 5' RACE reads with MiXCR, one entry per CDR3 protein. The sample includes fewer than 700,000 distinct CDR3 sequences, under 55% of them seen just once. Collection of roughly 10 milliliters of peripheral blood was performed for each donor. A minimum of 7 million PBMCs was isolated per sample. The amount of total RNA extracted per sample was at least 6 micrograms. Trimming took 5 bases from V and 0 from J, leaving 18 bases between them. Germline loops: CDR1 DFQATT, CDR2 SNEGSKA (reference sequence). CDR3 length: 16 residues.

Sequencing was carried out using blood. The clonotype originates from an elderly man in good health. This chain joins TRBV20-1 and TRBJ2-3; tentative D call: TRBD1 (5 bases). The CDR3 coding sequence is TGCAGTGCTCTTCGAGTTTCTGGGGCGAGCACAGATACGCAGTATTTT. This gives the protein CSALRVSGASTDTQYF.